The source of this T cell receptor (beta chain) is a study of blood T cell repertoires in COVID-19 (dated by TCRdb to 2020 to 2021). With respect to the entire study: Samples covering the acute and convalescent phases of COVID-19 were provided by collaborators in the United States, Italy and Spain. A de-identified subject ID, COVID-19 status, age in years and sex were almost always included in the sample metadata. The dataset comprised deeply sampled blood TCRbeta repertoires from subjects exposed to, actively infected with, or recovered from COVID-19. The repertoires were released in a freely available public database intended as a resource for research on the immune response to SARS-CoV-2. The samples were drawn from two sources: the first 160 participants of the ongoing ImmuneRACE study, and over 950 subjects contributed by 6 global collaborators. The prospective study material was composed of cDNA or gDNA derived from T cells, B-cell-depleted T cells, or PBMCs. Where available, HLA class I and class II types were obtained from metadata supplied by the sample provider rather than from assay-based typing. The investigation overall reported the following: The amount of clinical and demographic metadata varied by source and participant and was provided uncurated.

The immunoSEQ Assay, a bias-controlled multiplex PCR, was used to amplify TCRbeta CDR3 regions from genomic DNA. On the study's bioinformatics: Within the assay, amplification of reference gene primers was used to estimate how many nucleated cells each sample contained. To quantify the absolute abundance of each unique TCRbeta CDR3 rearrangement, sequence reads were collapsed and filtered. Productive Simpson clonality was computed per sample as the square root of Simpson's diversity index over productive rearrangements. What TCRdb holds here is the immuneACCESS table cut down to in-frame rearrangements. Part of the clones is not present; checked against another copy, under half of the missing clones reflect an unresolved V gene, and the others are unexplained. That table furnishes V, J and clone size, whereas the DNA furnished D and trimming. This sample has 250,000 to 350,000 clones in its table, and over 85% of those were observed once. The ten largest clones represent roughly 2.9% of the sample.

As to this clone: Its antigen is unknown. It has no much larger one-base neighbor in the sample; base qualities were not kept.

Participants in the prospective study were enrolled through a virtual design, were aged roughly 18 to 90 years, and lived in 24 United States geographic areas. Cohort assignment in the prospective study relied on participant-reported clinical history from a screening survey and a study questionnaire. Exposed participants were defined as having been in contact with someone with a PCR-confirmed or clinician-diagnosed COVID-19 case within 2 weeks of study entry. Each participant in the prospective study had whole blood, serum and a nasopharyngeal or oropharyngeal swab collected by mobile phlebotomists. Additional blood draws and questionnaires over an approximately two-month period could optionally be provided by prospective study participants. Prospective study blood samples were shipped either frozen or at room temperature before DNA extraction. This TCR was recovered from a woman between 50 and 59 years old who had been exposed to COVID-19. The sequenced sample was PBMCs or T cells enriched from blood (not recorded which).

The CDR3 reads CASSPQRGGVITEAFF. The DNA is as follows: TGTGCCAGCAGCCCCCAGAGGGGAGGGGTTATTACTGAAGCTTTCTTT. The sequence links TRBV7-2 to TRBJ1-1; tentative D gene TRBD1, with 5 bases matching. V is cut by 5 bases and J by 5 bases, and the space between the germline ends is 21 bases. CDR1 and CDR2 are drawn from the germline V gene: SGHTA, FQGNSA. The CDR3 covers 16 residues, taking in both the cysteine and the phenylalanine. Only CDR3 DNA is held: 48 bases, read in frame from base 1.